Below, 10 T cell receptor beta chains from the same sample are listed, as sequenced in a study of radiotherapy plus CTLA-4 blockade in lung cancer. Only in-frame clones appear in the TCRdb table, and some are missing; sequencing was by immunoSEQ multiplex PCR. The table records approximately 94,000 clones, 82% of them present only once. The sequencing used peripheral blood, collected from a patient treated with radiotherapy plus ipilimumab. These receptors came from a human donor with non-small cell lung cancer that progressed on radiotherapy plus ipilimumab.

The chain joins TRBV2 to TRBJ2-7, with D perhaps matching TRBD2 (6 bases). Germline CDR1 SNHLY, CDR2 FYNNEI. This CDR3 contains 13 residues. V lost 4 bases and J lost 3, with 10 bases in between. As DNA, the CDR3 is TGTGCCAGCAGTGTAGCGGAGCGCTACGAGCAGTACTTC. It codes for CASSVAERYEQYF.

This clone appeared a single time. The chain is built from TRBV19 and TRBJ1-1; tentative D call: TRBD1 (5 bases). CDR1 and CDR2 from the germline V gene are LNHDA and SQIVND (reference sequence). This CDR3 is built from 13 residues. V lost 11 bases, J lost 3 bases, and 16 bases lay in between. Here the CDR3 DNA reads TGTGCCTCGAATAGGGGAGGGGACACTGAAGCTTTCTTT. Residues: CASNRGGDTEAFF.

This chain uses TRBV9 with TRBJ2-1; D not resolved. Between the trimmed V and J ends, which lost 0 bases and 6 bases, there was a span of 4 bases. Germline lookup yields CDR1 SGDLS and CDR2 YYNGEE. The CDR3 has 12 amino acids. The CDR3: CASSVELNEQFF. The CDR3, as DNA: TGTGCCAGCAGCGTAGAGCTCAATGAGCAGTTCTTC.

The CDR3 DNA reads as TGTGCCAGCAGCTTAAACGGGGGAAACTATGGCTACACCTTC. It yields the protein CASSLNGGNYGYTF. This chain uses TRBV7-3 with TRBJ1-2, with a possible D match to TRBD1 (5 bases). Deletions cut 1 base from V and 2 bases from J, with 8 bases between. The CDR3 covers 14 residues. The germline V gene has CDR1 SGHTA and CDR2 FQGTGA.

The gene calls are TRBV27 and TRBJ2-7; a possible D gene is TRBD2 (6 bases). The CDR3 consists of 12 residues. The ends were cut back, 3 bases at V and 6 bases at J, with 9 bases in the middle. CDR1 and CDR2 (germline): MNHEY, SMNVEV (reference sequence). The CDR3: CASSFLGGEQYV. CDR3 in DNA: TGTGCCAGCAGTTTCCTGGGGGGCGAGCAGTACGTC.

The J gene is TRBJ2-4, the V gene TRBV19; 9 bases agree with TRBD1. V shed 5 bases, J shed 6 bases, and the junction held 8 bases outside the gene matches. The CDR3 runs 15 residues. The germline gives CDR1 LNHDA, CDR2 SQIVND (reference sequence). CDR3 amino acids: CASSASSTGGNIQYF. DNA for the CDR3: TGTGCCAGTAGTGCCTCCTCGACAGGGGGAAACATTCAGTACTTC.

The gene calls are TRBV6-1 and TRBJ2-7, with unresolved D. The CDR3 totals 13 residues. Germline V gene sequence: CDR1 MNHNS, CDR2 SASEGT. Trimming pared 3 bases from V and 9 bases from J, leaving 15 bases between. As DNA, the CDR3 is TGTGCCAGCAGTGACGACCCTAGGGCGCGGCAGTACTTC. This encodes CASSDDPRARQYF.

The chain joins TRBV5-1 to TRBJ2-3; no clear D gene. Germline CDR1 reads SGHRS; CDR2 reads YFSETQ. The V end was cut by 0 bases, the J end by 2 bases, with 10 bases between. The CDR3 length is 15 residues. The DNA for the CDR3 is TGCGCCAGCAGCTTGGAGGGCATCTCCACAGATACGCAGTATTTT. Translating it yields CASSLEGISTDTQYF.

The rearrangement joins TRBV30 to TRBJ2-7; 10 bases are a match to TRBD2. There are 14 residues in the CDR3. Germline-derived CDR1 and CDR2 are GTSNPN and SVGIG (reference sequence). V trimming: 4 bases; J trimming: 7 bases; junction bases outside the gene matches: 10. As DNA, the CDR3 is TGTGCCTGGAACAGGCTAGCGGGAGTGAGGGAGCAGTACTTC. It yields the protein CAWNRLAGVREQYF.

This clone was counted a few times. V and J are TRBV18 and TRBJ1-4; unclear D gene. Germline V gives CDR1 KGHSH, CDR2 LQKENI. The CDR3 consists of 14 residues. The V gene lost 2 bases and the J gene lost 0 bases, with 4 bases spanning the gap. In nucleotides, the CDR3 is TGTGCCAGCTCACCAGGGGCAACTAATGAAAAACTGTTTTTT. Translation: CASSPGATNEKLFF.